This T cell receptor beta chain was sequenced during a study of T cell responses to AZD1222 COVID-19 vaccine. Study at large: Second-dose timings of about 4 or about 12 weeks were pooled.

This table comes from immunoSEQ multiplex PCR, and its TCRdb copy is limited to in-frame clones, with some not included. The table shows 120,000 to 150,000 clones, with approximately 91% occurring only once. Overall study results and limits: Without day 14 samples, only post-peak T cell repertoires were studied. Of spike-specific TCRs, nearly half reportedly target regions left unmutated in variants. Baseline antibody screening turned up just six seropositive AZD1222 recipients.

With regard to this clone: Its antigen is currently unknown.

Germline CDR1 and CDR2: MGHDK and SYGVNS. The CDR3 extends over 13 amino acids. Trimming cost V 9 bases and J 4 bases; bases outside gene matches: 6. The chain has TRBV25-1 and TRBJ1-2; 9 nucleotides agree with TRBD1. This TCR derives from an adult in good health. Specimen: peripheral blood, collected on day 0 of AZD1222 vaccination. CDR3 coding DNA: TGTGCCAGTTGGGACAGGGCCGGCTATGGCTACACCTTC. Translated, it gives CASWDRAGYGYTF.